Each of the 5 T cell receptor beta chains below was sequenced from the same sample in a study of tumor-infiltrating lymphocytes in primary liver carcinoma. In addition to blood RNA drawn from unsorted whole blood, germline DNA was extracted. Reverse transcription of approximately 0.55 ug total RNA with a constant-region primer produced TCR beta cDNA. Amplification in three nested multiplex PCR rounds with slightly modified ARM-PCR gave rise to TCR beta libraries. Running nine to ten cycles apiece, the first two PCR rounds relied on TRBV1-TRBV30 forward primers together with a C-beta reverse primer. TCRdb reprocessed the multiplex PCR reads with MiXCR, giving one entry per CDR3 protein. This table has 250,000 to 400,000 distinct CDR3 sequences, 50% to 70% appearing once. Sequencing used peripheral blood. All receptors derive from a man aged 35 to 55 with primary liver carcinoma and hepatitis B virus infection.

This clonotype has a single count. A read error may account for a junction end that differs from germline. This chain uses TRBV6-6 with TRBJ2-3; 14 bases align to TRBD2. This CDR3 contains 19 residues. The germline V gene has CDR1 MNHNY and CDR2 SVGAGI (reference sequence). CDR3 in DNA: TGTGCCGGCAGTGGGAGCTCCGGGACTAGCGGGAGTGCCACAGATACGAAGTATTTT. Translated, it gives CAGSGSSGTSGSATDTKYF.

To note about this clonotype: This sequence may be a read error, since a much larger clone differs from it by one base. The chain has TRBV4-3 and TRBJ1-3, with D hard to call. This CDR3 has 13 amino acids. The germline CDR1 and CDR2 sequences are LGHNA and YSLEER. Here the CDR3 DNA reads TGCGCCAGCAACCAAGATCTCGGAAACACCATATATTTT. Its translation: CASNQDLGNTIYF.

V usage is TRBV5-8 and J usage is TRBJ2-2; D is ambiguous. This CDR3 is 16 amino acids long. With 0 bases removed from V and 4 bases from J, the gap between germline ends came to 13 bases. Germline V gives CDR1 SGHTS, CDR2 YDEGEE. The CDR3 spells CASSLGRVGFTGELFF. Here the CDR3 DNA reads TGTGCCAGCAGCTTGGGGAGAGTGGGTTTCACCGGGGAGCTGTTTTTT.

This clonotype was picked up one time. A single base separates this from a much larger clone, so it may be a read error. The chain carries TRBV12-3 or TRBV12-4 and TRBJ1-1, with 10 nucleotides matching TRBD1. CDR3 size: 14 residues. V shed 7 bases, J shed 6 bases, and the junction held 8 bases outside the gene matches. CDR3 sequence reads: CASIQRDRGPEAFF. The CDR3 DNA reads TGTGCCAGCATCCAACGGGACAGGGGACCTGAAGCTTTCTTT.

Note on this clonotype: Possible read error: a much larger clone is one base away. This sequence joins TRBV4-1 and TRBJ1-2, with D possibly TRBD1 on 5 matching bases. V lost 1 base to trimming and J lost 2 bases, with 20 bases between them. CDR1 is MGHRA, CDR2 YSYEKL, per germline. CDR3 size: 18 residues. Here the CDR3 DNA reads TGCGCCAGCAGCCAAGTTCCACGGGGCATTTTTGTCAACTATGGCTACACCTTC. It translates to CASSQVPRGIFVNYGYTF.